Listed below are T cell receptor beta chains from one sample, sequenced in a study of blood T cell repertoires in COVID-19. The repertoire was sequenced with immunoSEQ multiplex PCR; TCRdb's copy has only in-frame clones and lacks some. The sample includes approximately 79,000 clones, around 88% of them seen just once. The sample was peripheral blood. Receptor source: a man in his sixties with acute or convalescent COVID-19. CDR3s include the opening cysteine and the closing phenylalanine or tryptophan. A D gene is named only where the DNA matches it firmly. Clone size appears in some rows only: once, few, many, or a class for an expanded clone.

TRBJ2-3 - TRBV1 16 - TGCACCAGCAGCCAAGAAAAGCTAATAGGCACAGATACGCAGTATTTT CTSSQEKLIGTDTQYF
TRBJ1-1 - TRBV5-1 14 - TGCGCCAGCAGCTCCGGGGGGACGAACACTGAAGCTTTCTTT CASSSGGTNTEAFF
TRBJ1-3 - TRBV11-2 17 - TGTGCCAGCAGCCCCATAACGGGGGTTCGCTCTGGAAACACCATATATTTT CASSPITGVRSGNTIYF
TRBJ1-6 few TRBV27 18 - TGTGCCAGCAGTTTAAGAGGGATGGGCAGGGGTGAGAATTCACCCCTCCACTTT CASSLRGMGRGENSPLHF
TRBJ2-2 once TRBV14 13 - TGTGCCAGCAGCCGAGAGCGGTTGGGGGAGCTGTTTTTT CASSRERLGELFF
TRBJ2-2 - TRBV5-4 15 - TGTGCCAGCAGCTTTCATGCAGGGGGGACCGGGGAGCTGTTTTTT CASSFHAGGTGELFF
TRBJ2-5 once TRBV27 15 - TGTGCCAGCAGTTTAAATCCGCTAGTCGGGAGGACCCAGTACTTC CASSLNPLVGRTQYF
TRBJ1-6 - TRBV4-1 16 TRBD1 TGCGCCAGCAGCCAAGATCAGGGGGTTGGTAATTCACCCCTCCACTTT CASSQDQGVGNSPLHF
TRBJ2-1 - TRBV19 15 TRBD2 TGTGCCAGTAGTATGGGGACTAGCCGAGGGAGTGAGCAGTTCTTC CASSMGTSRGSEQFF
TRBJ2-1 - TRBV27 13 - TGTGCCAGCAGTTTCACATTTTCGAATGAGCAGTTCTTC CASSFTFSNEQFF
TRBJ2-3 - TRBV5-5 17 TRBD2 TGTGCCAGCAGCTTGGCGTCGAGGACTAGCGGCACAGATACGCAGTATTTT CASSLASRTSGTDTQYF
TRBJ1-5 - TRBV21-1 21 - TGTGCCAGCAGCAAAGAAAAAGGGGGGACAGGGGGCACAAAAGGCAATCAGCCCCAGCATTTT CASSKEKGGTGGTKGNQPQHF
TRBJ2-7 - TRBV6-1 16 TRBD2 TGTGCCAGCAGTGCCTCCGAGGGACTAGCGGGAAGGGAGCAGTACTTC CASSASEGLAGREQYF
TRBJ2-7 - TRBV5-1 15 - TGCGCCAGCAGCGCCGGGGGTAGTAGCTCCTACGAGCAGTACTTC CASSAGGSSSYEQYF
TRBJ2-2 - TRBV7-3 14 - TGTGCCAGCAGCTTAATACGGGAGACCGGGGAGCTGTTTTTT CASSLIRETGELFF
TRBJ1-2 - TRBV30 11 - TGTGCCTGGAGGCAGGGTTACGGCTACACCTTC CAWRQGYGYTF
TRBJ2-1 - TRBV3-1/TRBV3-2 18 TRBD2 TGTGCCAGCAGCTACGGACTAGCGGGAGTGGTGGACTACAATGAGCAGTTCTTC CASSYGLAGVVDYNEQFF
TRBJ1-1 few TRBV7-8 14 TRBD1 TGTGCCAGCAGCCTCGGGACAGTGAACACTGAAGCTTTCTTT CASSLGTVNTEAFF
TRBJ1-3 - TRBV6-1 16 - TGTGCCAGCAGTGAAGCTCAATCGGGGTCTGGAAACACCATATATTTT CASSEAQSGSGNTIYF
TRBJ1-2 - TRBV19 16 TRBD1 TGTGCCAGTAGTCTAACCCTGGGGACAGGGTACAACGGCTACACCTTC CASSLTLGTGYNGYTF
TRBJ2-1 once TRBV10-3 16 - TGTGCCATCAGTGAAGGCTCTAGCTCAAACGGGAATGAGCAGTTCTTC CAISEGSSSNGNEQFF
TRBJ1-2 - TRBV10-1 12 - TGCGCCAGCAGTGACGGGAATCGTGGCTACACCTTC CASSDGNRGYTF
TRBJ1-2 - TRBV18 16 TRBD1 TGTGCCAGCTCATTCGACGAGACAGGGGTCGGGTATGGCTACACCTTC CASSFDETGVGYGYTF
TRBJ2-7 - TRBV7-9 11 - TGTGCCAGCCAGGACTTATACGAGCAGTACTTC CASQDLYEQYF
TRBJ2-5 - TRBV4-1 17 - TGCGCCAGCAGCCGCGCTGAAGGGGGAGGGAGGCAAGAGACCCAGTACTTC CASSRAEGGGRQETQYF
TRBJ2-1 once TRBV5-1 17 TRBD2 TGCGCCAGCAGCTTGCAAGGACTAGCGGGACCGCACAATGAGCAGTTCTTC CASSLQGLAGPHNEQFF
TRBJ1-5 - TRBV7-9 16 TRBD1 TGTGCCAGCAGTAAAGGACAGGGGACGGATAGATCGCCCCAGCATTTT CASSKGQGTDRSPQHF
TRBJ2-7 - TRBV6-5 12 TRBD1 TGTGCCAGCACGGGGACAGGATACGAGCAGTACTTC CASTGTGYEQYF